The next 20 T cell receptor beta chains were all read from a single sample in a study of cytomegalovirus exposure and HLA in healthy donors. The data were produced by immunoSEQ multiplex PCR, yet TCRdb's version contains in-frame clones alone and is incomplete. The data contain about 130,000 clones, roughly nine tenths of them singletons. Sequences were obtained from PBMCs. The origin of the receptors is a woman aged 18-29 years in good health and CMV-seropositive.

The CDR3 DNA reads TGTGCCAGCAGCCCCCAAGGGGGGAACACTGAAGCTTTCTTT. It codes for CASSPQGGNTEAFF. J is TRBJ1-1 and V is TRBV11-2; weak D call: TRBD1 (6 bases). CDR1 is SGHAT, CDR2 FQNNGV, per germline. The CDR3 is 14 residues long. V dropped 5 bases and J dropped 1 base, with 11 bases sitting between them. The variable domain in full, completed from reference TRBV11-2 and TRBJ1-1, reads EAGVAQSPRYKIIEKRQSVAFWCNPISGHATLYWYQQILGQGPKLLIQFQNNGVVDDSQLPKDRFSAERLKGVDSTLKIQPAKLEDSAVYLCASSPQGGNTEAFFGQGTRLTVV.

This clone was seen just once. V gene TRBV28 combines with J gene TRBJ2-5, with 8 bases that match TRBD2. CDR3 length equals 16 residues. Germline loops: CDR1 MDHEN, CDR2 SYDVKM. Losses at the gene ends were 6 bases for V and 0 bases for J; bases not matched to a gene: 9. The chain's CDR3 is CASSSQAGGNQETQYF. The CDR3 DNA reads TGTGCCAGCAGCTCTCAGGCGGGGGGAAACCAAGAGACCCAGTACTTC.

The J gene is TRBJ2-5, the V gene TRBV7-9; 7 bases are a match to TRBD1. CDR3 length: 13 amino acids. The V and J ends lost 2 bases and 6 bases, in that order; junction bases with no gene match: 3. The V gene's germline CDR1 is SEHNR and CDR2 FQNEAQ (reference sequence). The CDR3 DNA is TGTGCCAGCAGCTTAAACAGGGGACAGACCCAGTACTTC. It specifies CASSLNRGQTQYF.

The chain links TRBV6-1 to TRBJ2-7, with 10 bases identical to TRBD1. CDR1 is MNHNS and CDR2 is SASEGT in the germline V gene. The CDR3 contains 15 residues. Trimming took 0 bases from V and 2 from J; bases not matched to a gene: 1. CDR3 protein: CASSEAGTGAYEQYF. DNA of the CDR3: TGTGCCAGCAGTGAAGCGGGGACAGGGGCCTACGAGCAGTACTTC.

This chain connects TRBV28 to TRBJ1-2, with D hard to call. In germline, CDR1 is MDHEN, CDR2 SYDVKM. V lost 3 bases and J 7 bases, leaving 18 bases between the germline ends. The CDR3 spans 15 residues. CDR3 sequence (DNA): TGTGCCAGCAGTTTTCCGGAGGGAAGAGGCTTTGGCTACACCTTC. It translates to CASSFPEGRGFGYTF.

This chain uses TRBV5-4 with TRBJ2-7, with 11 bases identical to TRBD1. Unmatched junction bases numbered 3, after V lost 1 base and J lost 3 bases. The CDR3 runs to 15 residues. The germline V gene has CDR1 SGHNT and CDR2 YYREEE (reference sequence). This CDR3 is CASSLYGTGGYEQYF. DNA of the CDR3: TGTGCCAGCAGCTTGTACGGGACAGGGGGCTACGAGCAGTACTTC.

The rearrangement links TRBV28 to TRBJ2-7; D is unclear. Between the trimmed V and J ends, which lost 4 bases and 2 bases, there was a span of 6 bases. The CDR3 is made up of 12 amino acids. Germline CDR1 MDHEN, CDR2 SYDVKM. The DNA of the CDR3 is TGTGCCAGCAGTTCTACCACCTACGAGCAGTACTTC. This translates into CASSSTTYEQYF.

V gene TRBV19 combines with J gene TRBJ1-5, with D possibly matching TRBD1 (6 bases). V was pared by 9 bases and J by 7 bases, with 16 bases between. Germline CDR1 LNHDA, CDR2 SQIVND (reference sequence). The CDR3 covers 13 residues. CDR3 DNA sequence: TGTGCCAGCAGTCAGGGGACGGTGCAGCCCCAGCATTTT. Its translation: CASSQGTVQPQHF. The complete variable domain, with remaining parts taken from reference TRBV19 and TRBJ1-5, reads DGGITQSPKYLFRKEGQNVTLSCEQNLNHDAMYWYRQDPGQGLRLIYYSQIVNDFQKGDIAEGYSVSREKKESFPLTVTSAQKNPTAFYLCASSQGTVQPQHFGDGTRLSIL.

V usage is TRBV7-3 and J usage is TRBJ2-5, with D possibly being TRBD1 (6 bases). Trimming shortened V by 5 bases and J by 9 bases, and 16 bases separated the two germline ends. CDR3 length: 13 residues. Looked up from germline, CDR1 is SGHTA and CDR2 is FQGTGA. CDR3 region: CASSATGPGAQYF. In DNA form, the CDR3 reads TGTGCCAGCAGCGCAACAGGGCCAGGGGCCCAGTACTTC.

This clone was picked up one time. This chain links TRBV6-6 with TRBJ1-4, with TRBD1 matching over 8 bases. This CDR3 has 15 amino acids. Germline CDR1 is MNHNY and CDR2 is SVGAGI (reference sequence). With 6 bases clipped from V and 1 base from J, the junction kept 4 bases outside the gene matches. DNA for the CDR3: TGTGCCAGCAGAGGACAGGGAGGAACTAATGAAAAACTGTTTTTT. Amino acid sequence: CASRGQGGTNEKLFF.

The chain carries TRBV27 and TRBJ2-2, with 7 bases aligning to TRBD2. The CDR3 contains 17 residues. V dropped 0 bases and J dropped 2; count of bases not matched to a gene: 6. The germline gives CDR1 MNHEY, CDR2 SMNVEV (reference sequence). CDR3 loop: CASSLSLGLHNTGELFF. The CDR3 nucleotides are TGTGCCAGCAGTTTATCGCTGGGACTACATAACACCGGGGAGCTGTTTTTT.

V gene TRBV11-2 combines with J gene TRBJ2-2, with TRBD1 as a possible D gene (7 bases). Germline assignment: CDR1 SGHAT and CDR2 FQNNGV. The V end was cut by 5 bases, the J end by 5 bases, with 21 bases between. The CDR3 runs to 17 residues. The CDR3 is CASSPEAGGLRTGELFF. The DNA for the CDR3 is TGTGCCAGCAGCCCCGAGGCAGGGGGGCTACGTACCGGGGAGCTGTTTTTT.

The rearrangement uses TRBV7-8 and TRBJ1-5; D is possibly TRBD1 (5 bases). The germline V gene has CDR1 SGHVS and CDR2 FQNEAQ. The V and J ends lost 1 base and 4 bases respectively, with 8 bases between them. CDR3 length: 14 amino acids. The CDR3 nucleotides read TGTGCCAGCAGCTTAGGGCCAGGGAATCAGCCCCAGCATTTT. It codes for CASSLGPGNQPQHF.

The chain uses TRBV29-1 and TRBJ2-2; D not certain. Germline CDR1 reads SQVTM; CDR2 reads ANQGSEA. V lost 4 bases, J lost 3 bases, and 12 bases lay in between. The CDR3 has 14 residues. DNA of the CDR3: TGCAGCGTTGTAGCCCTGGGTTACACCGGGGAGCTGTTTTTT. Its protein product is CSVVALGYTGELFF.

V is TRBV30 and J is TRBJ2-3, with TRBD2 identical over 10 bases. CDR1 is GTSNPN, CDR2 SVGIG, per germline (reference sequence). The CDR3 has 13 amino acids. The J segment lost 1 base and the V segment lost 7 bases, leaving 2 bases of the junction unmatched. The CDR3 region has the DNA TGTGCCTTCCTAGCGGGGGGCACAGATACGCAGTATTTT. Encoded protein: CAFLAGGTDTQYF.

The rearrangement joins TRBV28 to TRBJ2-7; tentative D call: TRBD1 (5 bases). Germline assignment: CDR1 MDHEN and CDR2 SYDVKM. This CDR3 contains 14 residues. The ends were cut back, 6 bases at V and 8 bases at J, with 20 bases in the middle. This chain's CDR3 is CASRPGNTRAKQYF. DNA for the CDR3: TGTGCCAGCAGGCCCGGTAACACCAGGGCGAAGCAGTACTTC.

The chain couples TRBV13 to TRBJ2-3, with 13 bases aligning to TRBD2. CDR1 is PRHDT and CDR2 is FYEKMQ in the germline V gene (reference sequence). CDR3 length: 17 residues. V lost 6 bases and J lost 4; bases outside the gene matches: 10. CDR3 amino acids: CASRRRLAGGPSDTQYF. The CDR3 DNA sequence: TGTGCCAGCAGAAGACGACTAGCGGGGGGACCGTCAGATACGCAGTATTTT.

V and J are TRBV30 and TRBJ1-4; unclear D gene. V was cut by 4 bases and J by 1 base, with 10 bases left in between. The germline gives CDR1 GTSNPN, CDR2 SVGIG (reference sequence). The CDR3 runs to 14 residues. CDR3 DNA: TGTGCCTGGATAAGGGCGGGAACTAATGAAAAACTGTTTTTT. Protein sequence: CAWIRAGTNEKLFF. The full variable domain, with the rest looked up from reference TRBV30 and TRBJ1-4, is SQTIHQWPATLVQPVGSPLSLECTVEGTSNPNLYWYRQAAGRGLQLLFYSVGIGQISSEVPQNLSASRPQDRQFILSSKKLLLSDSGFYLCAWIRAGTNEKLFFGSGTQLSVL.

The chain carries TRBV18 and TRBJ1-5, with a possible D match to TRBD1 (6 bases). Trimming took 3 bases from V and 5 from J, leaving 14 bases between them. Per the germline V gene, CDR1 is KGHSH and CDR2 is LQKENI. The CDR3 totals 15 residues. The CDR3, as DNA: TGTGCCAGCTCACCTGACAGGAGTCACGATCAGCCCCAGCATTTT. The encoded protein is CASSPDRSHDQPQHF.

DNA for the CDR3: TGTGCCAGCAGCCCCCCGACAGGGGCCAATTCACCCCTCCACTTT. Translation: CASSPPTGANSPLHF. V is TRBV28 and J is TRBJ1-6; TRBD1 matches at 8 bases. Germline-derived CDR1 and CDR2 are MDHEN and SYDVKM. After removal of 6 bases from V and 7 bases from J, the junction contained 8 bases not matched to a gene. The CDR3 contains 15 residues.